Listed below are T cell receptor beta chains from one sample, sequenced in a study of T-cell reconstitution after alpha-beta-depleted transplantation in children. Via MiXCR, TCRdb re-called the PCR reads, giving one row per CDR3 protein. The sample lists hundreds of thousands of distinct CDR3 sequences; under 20% were seen once. The specimen was PBMCs, mostly from graft donor cells, collected 360 days after TCRalphabeta/CD19-depleted stem cell transplant. Receptors were obtained from a boy less than two years old who had a stem cell transplant for Wiskott-Aldrich syndrome, so the T cells may come from the graft donor. The CDR3 runs from the conserved cysteine through the conserved F or W. The D gene is left open where the match is weak. Only some rows state a clone size, as once, few, many or a class for expanded clones.

d_call clone_size v_call cdr3_aa
. few TRBV12-3/TRBV12-4 CASSPPRLQNEQFF
. few TRBV12-3/TRBV12-4 CASSAQGNTEAFF
. . TRBV5-1 CASSFGQEGEQFF
TRBD1 . TRBV2 CASSETGTEVWTQYF
TRBD1 few TRBV24-1 CATSDEFPGQLYEQYF
. few TRBV4-3 CASTLNAIALTEQFF
. . TRBV5-1 CASSQPPNPRHYEQYF
. few TRBV20-1 CSARGATYEQYF
TRBD2 few TRBV29-1 CSVRIRGGSLPRGQFF
TRBD1 few TRBV7-2 CASSNRDRITDTQYF
TRBD1 . TRBV15 CATSRVLDRGYGYTF
. few TRBV25-1 CASIPSGGMMNTEAFF
. few TRBV7-7 CASSLAPTATGELFF
TRBD2 . TRBV6-5 CASSYSALAGGSDTQYF
. few TRBV29-1 CSVEESRGLYNEQFF
. . TRBV6-5 CASSWRTGPQYF
. few TRBV27 CASSSRSSIQYF
. . TRBV27 CASSLVFLDTQYF
. . TRBV15 CATSRGANTGELFF